A single sample is the source of the 11 T cell receptor beta chains below, sequenced in a study of T cell responses to AZD1222 COVID-19 vaccine. The assay was immunoSEQ multiplex PCR, and TCRdb's table has in-frame clones only and misses some. This table has around 130,000 clones, under 95% appearing once. Sequences were derived from peripheral blood, sampled on day 0 of AZD1222 vaccination. These receptors came from an adult in good health.

The chain has TRBV29-1 and TRBJ1-4, with D perhaps matching TRBD1 (5 bases). Trimming took off 3 bases at V and 10 bases at J, with 18 bases between the two ends. Germline V gene lookup returns CDR1 SQVTM and CDR2 ANQGSEA. CDR3 length equals 14 residues. The CDR3 DNA sequence: TGCAGCGTTGAGCAGGGTGTCGGGTTAGGAAAACTGTTTTTT. It specifies CSVEQGVGLGKLFF.

Only one count was recorded for this clone. This rearrangement joins TRBV19 to TRBJ1-3; D not certain. Trimming stripped 3 bases from V and 0 bases from J, with 6 bases between. CDR1 LNHDA and CDR2 SQIVND come from the germline V gene (reference sequence). The CDR3 extends over 14 amino acids. CDR3 DNA sequence: TGTGCCAGTAGTATCAGGAACTCTGGAAACACCATATATTTT. It translates to CASSIRNSGNTIYF.

The CDR3: CSVSPASAYNEQFF. The DNA for the CDR3 is TGCAGCGTTTCCCCGGCATCGGCCTACAATGAGCAGTTCTTC. V and J are TRBV29-1 and TRBJ2-1; no reliable D call. Trimming left V 5 bases short and J 2 bases short, with 13 bases between. The CDR3 is made up of 14 amino acids. Germline CDR1 SQVTM, CDR2 ANQGSEA.

The chain joins TRBV28 to TRBJ2-5; the D is unclear. The V end was cut by 5 bases, the J end by 1 base, with 11 bases between. Germline assignment: CDR1 MDHEN and CDR2 SYDVKM. The CDR3 contains 14 residues. Here the CDR3 reads CASSLSLGQETQYF. In nucleotides, the CDR3 is TGTGCCAGCAGTCTCTCCCTGGGCCAAGAGACCCAGTACTTC.

The chain recombines TRBV27 with TRBJ2-1, with TRBD2 identical over 8 bases. The CDR3 loop spans 19 amino acids. From germline, CDR1 is MNHEY and CDR2 SMNVEV (reference sequence). The V gene end was trimmed by 4 bases and the J gene end by 0 bases; junction bases not matched to a gene: 14. The CDR3 DNA reads TGTGCCAGCAGTTCCCTCTACCCCACTAGCGGAAGCTCCTACAATGAGCAGTTCTTC. This codes for CASSSLYPTSGSSYNEQFF.

The chain is built from TRBV9 and TRBJ1-2, with D perhaps matching TRBD1 (5 bases). V was cut by 0 bases and J by 4 bases, with 13 bases left in between. The CDR3 contains 15 residues. Per germline, CDR1 SGDLS and CDR2 YYNGEE. As DNA, the CDR3 is TGTGCCAGCAGCGTAGATCGCAAAGGGGTCTATGGCTACACCTTC. This sequence encodes CASSVDRKGVYGYTF.

This sequence joins TRBV2 and TRBJ2-5, with TRBD2 matching over 9 bases. The CDR3 runs to 15 residues. CDR1 and CDR2 from the germline V gene are SNHLY and FYNNEI. V trimming: 2 bases; J trimming: 5 bases; junction bases outside the gene matches: 6. The CDR3 reads CASSEMAGGVETQYF. CDR3 coding DNA: TGTGCCAGCAGTGAAATGGCGGGAGGGGTGGAGACCCAGTACTTC.

The chain employs TRBV7-2 and TRBJ1-5; TRBD1 matches at 7 bases. The V and J ends lost 1 base and 5 bases, in that order; junction bases with no gene match: 5. This CDR3 contains 15 residues. Germline loops: CDR1 SGHTA, CDR2 FQGNSA. This CDR3 is CASSLGQGSHQPQHF. As DNA, the CDR3 is TGTGCCAGCAGCTTAGGACAGGGATCACATCAGCCCCAGCATTTT.

The CDR3 bases are TGTGCCAGCAGCCGCCCCGCTGGTCTAGTTTTCTTC. This codes for CASSRPAGLVFF. The chain uses TRBV7-2 and TRBJ2-1, with D hard to call. The germline gives CDR1 SGHTA, CDR2 FQGNSA. V dropped 5 bases and J dropped 16 bases, with 18 bases sitting between them. There are 12 residues in the CDR3. The whole variable domain, remainder taken from reference TRBV7-2 and TRBJ2-1, is GAGVSQSPSNKVTEKGKDVELRCDPISGHTALYWYRQSLGQGLEFLIYFQGNSAPDKSGLPSDRFSAERTGGSVSTLTIQRTQQEDSAVYLCASSRPAGLVFFGPGTRLTVL.

The CDR3 sequence is CASSRQGIIAEAFF. For the CDR3, the DNA is TGCGCCAGCAGCCGACAGGGTATAATAGCTGAAGCTTTCTTT. V and J are TRBV5-1 and TRBJ1-1, with TRBD1 matching 7 bases. Trimming at V came to 4 bases and at J to 6 bases, leaving 9 bases not matched to a gene. The CDR3 contains 14 residues. CDR1 is SGHRS, CDR2 YFSETQ, per germline. Variable domain in full (rest from reference TRBV5-1 and TRBJ1-1): KAGVTQTPRYLIKTRGQQVTLSCSPISGHRSVSWYQQTPGQGLQFLFEYFSETQRNKGNFPGRFSGRQFSNSRSEMNVSTLELGDSALYLCASSRQGIIAEAFFGQGTRLTVV.

The chain joins TRBV30 to TRBJ2-1; D remains unclear. Per germline, CDR1 GTSNPN and CDR2 SVGIG (reference sequence). The CDR3 is 15 residues long. Trimming shortened V by 2 bases and J by 3 bases, and 14 bases separated the two germline ends. The CDR3 DNA is TGTGCCTGGAGTCGCACAGCCAAAGGCTACAATGAGCAGTTCTTC. It specifies CAWSRTAKGYNEQFF.